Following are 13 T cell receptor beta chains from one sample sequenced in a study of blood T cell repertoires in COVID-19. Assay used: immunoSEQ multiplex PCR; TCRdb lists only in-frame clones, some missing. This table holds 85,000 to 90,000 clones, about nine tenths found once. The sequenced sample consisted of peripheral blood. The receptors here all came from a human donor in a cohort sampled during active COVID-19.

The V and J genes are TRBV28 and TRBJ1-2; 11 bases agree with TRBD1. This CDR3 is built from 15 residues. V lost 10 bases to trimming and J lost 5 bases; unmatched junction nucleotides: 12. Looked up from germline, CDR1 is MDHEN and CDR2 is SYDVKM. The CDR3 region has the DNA TGTGCCACCCCTTCCCCGGGACAGGGGGGATATGGCTACACCTTC. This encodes CATPSPGQGGYGYTF.

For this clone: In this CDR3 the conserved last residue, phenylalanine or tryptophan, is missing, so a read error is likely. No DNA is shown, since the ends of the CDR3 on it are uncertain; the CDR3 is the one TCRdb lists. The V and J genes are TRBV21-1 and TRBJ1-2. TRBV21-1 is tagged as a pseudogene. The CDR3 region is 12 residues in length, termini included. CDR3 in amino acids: CAPYRVTPASKA.

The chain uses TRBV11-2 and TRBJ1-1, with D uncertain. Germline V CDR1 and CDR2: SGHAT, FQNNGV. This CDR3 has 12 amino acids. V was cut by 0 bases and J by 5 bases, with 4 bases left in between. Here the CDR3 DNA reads TGTGCCAGCAGCTTAGATCGTACTGAAGCTTTCTTT. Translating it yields CASSLDRTEAFF.

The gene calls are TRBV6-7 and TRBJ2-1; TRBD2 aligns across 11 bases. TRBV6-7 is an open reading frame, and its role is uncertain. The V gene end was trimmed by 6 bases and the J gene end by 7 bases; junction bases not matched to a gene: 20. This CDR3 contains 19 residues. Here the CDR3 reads CASRPYPLIYRTSGNEQFF. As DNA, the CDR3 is TGTGCCAGCAGGCCCTACCCCCTCATTTACCGGACTAGCGGGAATGAGCAGTTCTTC.

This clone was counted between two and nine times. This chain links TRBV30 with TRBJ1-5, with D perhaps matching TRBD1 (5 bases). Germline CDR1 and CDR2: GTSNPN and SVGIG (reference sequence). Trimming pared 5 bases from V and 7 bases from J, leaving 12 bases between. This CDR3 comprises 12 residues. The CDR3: CAWSQGPQPQHF. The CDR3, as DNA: TGTGCCTGGTCGCAGGGTCCCCAGCCCCAGCATTTT.

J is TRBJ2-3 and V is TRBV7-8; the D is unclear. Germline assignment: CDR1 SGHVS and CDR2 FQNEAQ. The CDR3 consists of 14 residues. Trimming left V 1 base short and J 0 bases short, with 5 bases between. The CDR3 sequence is CASSLDPSTDTQYF. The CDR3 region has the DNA TGTGCCAGCAGCTTAGATCCGAGCACAGATACGCAGTATTTT.

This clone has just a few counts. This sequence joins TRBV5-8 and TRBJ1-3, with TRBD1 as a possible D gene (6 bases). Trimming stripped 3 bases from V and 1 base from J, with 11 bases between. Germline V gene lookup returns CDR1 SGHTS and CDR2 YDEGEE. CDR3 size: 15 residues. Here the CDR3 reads CASSWGTYSGNTIYF. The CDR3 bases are TGTGCCAGCAGCTGGGGGACATATTCTGGAAACACCATATATTTT.

CDR3 residues: CASTSTGGRTEAFF. The CDR3 DNA reads as TGTGCCAGTACCTCGACAGGGGGCCGCACTGAAGCTTTCTTT. J is TRBJ1-1 and V is TRBV19, with 10 bases lining up with TRBD1. The CDR3 has 14 amino acids. Unmatched junction bases numbered 6, after V lost 7 bases and J lost 4 bases. Germline CDR1 LNHDA, CDR2 SQIVND (reference sequence). The full variable domain, completed using reference TRBV19 and TRBJ1-1, is DGGITQSPKYLFRKEGQNVTLSCEQNLNHDAMYWYRQDPGQGLRLIYYSQIVNDFQKGDIAEGYSVSREKKESFPLTVTSAQKNPTAFYLCASTSTGGRTEAFFGQGTRLTVV.

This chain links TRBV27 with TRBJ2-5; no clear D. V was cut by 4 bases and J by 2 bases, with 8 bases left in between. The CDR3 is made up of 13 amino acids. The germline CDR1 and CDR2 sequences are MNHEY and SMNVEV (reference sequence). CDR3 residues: CASSSHPQETQYF. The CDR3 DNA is TGTGCCAGCAGTTCACATCCACAAGAGACCCAGTACTTC.

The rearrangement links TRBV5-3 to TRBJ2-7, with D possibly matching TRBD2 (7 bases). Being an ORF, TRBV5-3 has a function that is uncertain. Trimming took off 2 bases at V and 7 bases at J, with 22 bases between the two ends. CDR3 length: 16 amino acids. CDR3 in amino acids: CARSFTGRRGAEEQYF. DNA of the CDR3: TGTGCCAGAAGCTTTACGGGCCGCCGGGGGGCTGAAGAGCAGTACTTC.

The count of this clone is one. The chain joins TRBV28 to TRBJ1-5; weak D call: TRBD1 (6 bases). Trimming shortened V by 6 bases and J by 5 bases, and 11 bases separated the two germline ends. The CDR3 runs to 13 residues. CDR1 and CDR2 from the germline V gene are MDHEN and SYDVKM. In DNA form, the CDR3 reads TGTGCCAGCAGCCTATACAGGGATCAGCCCCAGCATTTT. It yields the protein CASSLYRDQPQHF.

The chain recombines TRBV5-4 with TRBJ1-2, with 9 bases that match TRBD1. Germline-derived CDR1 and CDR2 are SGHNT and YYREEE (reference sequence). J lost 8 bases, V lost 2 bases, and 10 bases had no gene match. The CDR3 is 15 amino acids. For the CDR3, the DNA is TGTGCCAGCAGCTTAAGAACAGGGGGCCATCCCGGCTACACCTTC. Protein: CASSLRTGGHPGYTF.

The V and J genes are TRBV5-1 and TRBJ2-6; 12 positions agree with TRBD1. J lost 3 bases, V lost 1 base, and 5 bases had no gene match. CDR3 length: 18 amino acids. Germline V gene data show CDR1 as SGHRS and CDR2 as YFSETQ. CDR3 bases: TGCGCCAGCAGCTTGTTGGGACAGGGGGCGCGTGGGGCCAACGTCCTGACTTTC. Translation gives CASSLLGQGARGANVLTF.